Shown below are 14 T cell receptor beta chains from a single sample sequenced in a study of cytotoxic CD8 clonotypes in ibrutinib-treated CLL. Repertoires were generated with immunoSEQ multiplex PCR, while TCRdb's copy carries only in-frame clones and drops some. Among over 120,000 clones listed, about 78% were seen once. Source: PBMCs, taken after 24 months of ibrutinib treatment. Source of these receptors: a human donor with chronic lymphocytic leukemia.

The chain has TRBV12-5 and TRBJ1-2; D perhaps matches TRBD1 (6 bases). The length of the CDR3 is 13 residues. Trimming pared 6 bases from V and 3 bases from J, leaving 11 bases between. Looked up from germline, CDR1 is LGHNT and CDR2 is FRNRAP. The CDR3 reads CASGGQTDYGYTF. The CDR3 DNA reads as TGTGCTAGTGGCGGACAGACCGACTATGGCTACACCTTC. Full variable domain (outside the CDR3, taken from reference TRBV12-5 and TRBJ1-2): DARVTQTPRHKVTEMGQEVTMRCQPILGHNTVFWYRQTMMQGLELLAYFRNRAPLDDSGMPKDRFSAEMPDATLATLKIQPSEPRDSAVYFCASGGQTDYGYTFGSGTRLTVV.

This chain uses TRBV5-1 with TRBJ2-1; D is tentatively TRBD1 or TRBD2 (5 bases each). The CDR3 consists of 13 residues. Trimming shortened V by 3 bases and J by 9 bases, and 13 bases separated the two germline ends. CDR1 SGHRS and CDR2 YFSETQ come from the germline V gene. CDR3 sequence (DNA): TGCGCCAGCAGCTCAGAGGGGCCGGCTGAGCAGTTCTTC. It translates to CASSSEGPAEQFF.

The chain joins TRBV5-4 to TRBJ1-1, with D tentatively TRBD1 (5 bases). Germline V CDR1 and CDR2: SGHNT, YYREEE (reference sequence). V lost 0 bases and J 2 bases, leaving 11 bases between the germline ends. The CDR3 sequence is 15 residues long. As DNA, the CDR3 is TGTGCCAGCAGCTTGGAGCTAGGGGTAAACACTGAAGCTTTCTTT. Translated: CASSLELGVNTEAFF.

The V call is TRBV5-1, the J call TRBJ2-2, with 10 bases identical to TRBD2. Germline CDR1 SGHRS, CDR2 YFSETQ. The CDR3 length is 16 residues. Germline trimming cut 4 bases from V and 1 base from J; bases unmatched to any gene: 4. Written as DNA, the CDR3 is TGCGCCAGCAGCCAACGGACTAGCGGGAACACCGGGGAGCTGTTTTTT. Protein product: CASSQRTSGNTGELFF. The variable domain in full, completed from reference TRBV5-1 and TRBJ2-2, reads KAGVTQTPRYLIKTRGQQVTLSCSPISGHRSVSWYQQTPGQGLQFLFEYFSETQRNKGNFPGRFSGRQFSNSRSEMNVSTLELGDSALYLCASSQRTSGNTGELFFGEGSRLTVL.

V is TRBV6-6 and J is TRBJ1-4, with D possibly TRBD1 on 6 matching bases. The CDR3 runs 15 residues. CDR1 and CDR2 from the germline V gene are MNHNY and SVGAGI (reference sequence). The V gene lost 2 bases and the J gene lost 3 bases, with 10 bases spanning the gap. The CDR3 bases are TGTGCCAGCAGTTACCGGGGGGCGGCTAATGAAAAACTGTTTTTT. It yields the protein CASSYRGAANEKLFF.

The V call is TRBV15, the J call TRBJ1-5; D is unresolved. The CDR3 has 13 residues. Trimming took off 0 bases at V and 5 bases at J, with 5 bases between the two ends. From germline, CDR1 is LNHNV and CDR2 YYDKDF (reference sequence). The CDR3 here is CATSRDRDQPQHF. Written as DNA, the CDR3 is TGTGCCACCAGCAGAGATCGGGATCAGCCCCAGCATTTT.

The chain links TRBV7-3 to TRBJ2-5; the D gene is possibly TRBD1 (5 bases). The length of the CDR3 is 14 residues. The V end lost 4 bases, the J end lost 5 bases, and 14 bases lay between the germline ends. CDR1 is SGHTA, CDR2 FQGTGA, per germline. CDR3 coding DNA: TGTGCCAGCAGCTGGGGCCCGGATGGGGAGACCCAGTACTTC. Residues: CASSWGPDGETQYF.

This rearrangement joins TRBV30 to TRBJ1-1; TRBD1 is a possible D gene (6 bases). This CDR3 region has 11 residues. Germline CDR1 reads GTSNPN; CDR2 reads SVGIG (reference sequence). Deletions cut 4 bases from V and 8 bases from J, with 11 bases between. CDR3 bases: TGTGCCTGGAACAGGGTGGGCGAAGCTTTCTTT. It yields the protein CAWNRVGEAFF.

This clone has a count of ten or more. The chain recombines TRBV5-1 with TRBJ2-1; 7 bases agree with TRBD2. The CDR3 loop spans 14 amino acids. Per the germline V gene, CDR1 is SGHRS and CDR2 is YFSETQ. With V trimmed by 5 bases and J by 9 bases, 11 bases remained unmatched. The CDR3 here is CASSYAGEVGEQFF. CDR3 in DNA: TGCGCCAGCAGTTACGCGGGAGAGGTAGGTGAGCAGTTCTTC.

V usage is TRBV9 and J usage is TRBJ2-3; 11 positions match TRBD2. V shed 7 bases, J shed 3 bases, and the junction held 13 bases outside the gene matches. The length of the CDR3 is 17 residues. Looked up from germline, CDR1 is SGDLS and CDR2 is YYNGEE. This CDR3 is CASGLKYSGRATDTQYF. CDR3 DNA: TGTGCCAGCGGGCTTAAATATAGCGGGAGGGCGACAGATACGCAGTATTTT.

This clone was detected only once. The rearrangement joins TRBV6-5 to TRBJ2-1; TRBD2 might be the D (5 bases). V was shortened by 2 bases and J by 8 bases, with 19 bases between the two germline ends. There are 16 residues in the CDR3. The germline gives CDR1 MNHEY, CDR2 SVGAGI. This chain's CDR3 is CASSYGWPRGLHEQFF. CDR3 DNA: TGTGCCAGCAGTTACGGGTGGCCCCGGGGTCTCCATGAGCAGTTCTTC.

The chain employs TRBV13 and TRBJ2-7, with no clear D. Trimming cost V 4 bases and J 2 bases, with 12 bases left between them. In germline, CDR1 is PRHDT, CDR2 FYEKMQ (reference sequence). CDR3 size: 14 residues. The CDR3 DNA follows: TGTGCCAGCAGCTCCCGGGCCGGCCCCTACGAGCAGTACTTC. This gives the protein CASSSRAGPYEQYF.

This sequence joins TRBV7-9 and TRBJ2-3; D gene uncertain. The CDR3 totals 14 residues. Germline V gene lookup returns CDR1 SEHNR and CDR2 FQNEAQ (reference sequence). The ends were cut back, 5 bases at V and 4 bases at J, with 13 bases in the middle. This CDR3 is CASSPPSLADTQYF. In DNA form, the CDR3 reads TGTGCCAGCAGCCCCCCGTCGCTTGCAGATACGCAGTATTTT.

In its sample, this clone was seen a few times. The chain employs TRBV27 and TRBJ1-1, with D perhaps matching TRBD1 (5 bases). The CDR3 contains 15 residues. V was shortened by 3 bases and J by 1 base, with 12 bases between the two germline ends. The germline V gene has CDR1 MNHEY and CDR2 SMNVEV (reference sequence). The DNA for the CDR3 is TGTGCCAGCAGTTTGTTGAGGGACGGGAACACTGAAGCTTTCTTT. It translates to CASSLLRDGNTEAFF.